These 6 T cell receptor beta chains were sequenced from one sample in a study of cytomegalovirus exposure and HLA in healthy donors. PCR was performed using 60 Vbeta and 13 Jbeta primers. Sequencing used immunoSEQ multiplex PCR; TCRdb keeps in-frame clones, though not all of them. This sample lists 70,000 to 100,000 clones; its ten largest clones have about 6%. Sequenced input: PBMCs. These receptors all come from a girl under 18 in good health and CMV-seropositive.

The rearrangement links TRBV28 to TRBJ1-2; D unclear. Trimming pared 8 bases from V and 8 bases from J, leaving 21 bases between. Germline V gene lookup returns CDR1 MDHEN and CDR2 SYDVKM. This CDR3 has 14 amino acids. The chain's CDR3 is CASLGRIRIGGYTF. CDR3 nucleotides: TGTGCCAGCTTAGGGAGAATTCGTATCGGAGGCTACACCTTC.

The J gene is TRBJ1-5, the V gene TRBV2; tentatively, D is TRBD1 (6 bases). Trimming removed 5 bases from V and 2 bases from J, with 10 bases in between. CDR3 length: 14 amino acids. CDR1 and CDR2 from the germline V gene are SNHLY and FYNNEI. CDR3 protein: CASSWTVGNQPQHF. The CDR3 DNA reads TGTGCCAGCAGTTGGACAGTGGGCAATCAGCCCCAGCATTTT.

The V gene is TRBV6-1, the J gene TRBJ1-5; no clear D. Germline assignment: CDR1 MNHNS and CDR2 SASEGT. V dropped 9 bases and J dropped 2 bases, with 17 bases sitting between them. This CDR3 region has 15 residues. The CDR3 spells CASQAQSIGNQPQHF. The DNA of the CDR3 is TGTGCCAGTCAGGCACAATCAATTGGCAATCAGCCCCAGCATTTT.

The chain joins TRBV4-1 to TRBJ1-1; 8 nucleotides match TRBD1. The CDR3 has 13 residues. From germline, CDR1 is MGHRA and CDR2 YSYEKL. The junction had 9 bases not matched to a gene; V was cut back by 4 bases and J by 11 bases. The chain's CDR3 is CASSLDPGQGAFF. The CDR3 region has the DNA TGCGCCAGCAGCCTAGACCCTGGACAGGGTGCTTTCTTT.

V usage is TRBV5-6 and J usage is TRBJ2-1, with 8 bases fitting TRBD1. Trimming removed 4 bases from V and 13 bases from J; junction bases left unmatched: 13. CDR3 length: 14 amino acids. Germline CDR1 is SGHDT and CDR2 is YYEEEE. Written as DNA, the CDR3 is TGTGCCAGCAGCAAGGGGACAGGCTGGTCGGAACAGTTCTTC. Translating it yields CASSKGTGWSEQFF.

The rearrangement joins TRBV6-5 to TRBJ2-7; D ambiguous. CDR1 is MNHEY and CDR2 is SVGAGI in the germline V gene. V lost 2 bases and J lost 2, with 10 bases in between. The length of the CDR3 is 14 residues. The CDR3 DNA is TGTGCCAGCAGTTACGGGCCGCCTACCTACGAGCAGTACTTC. Translation: CASSYGPPTYEQYF.